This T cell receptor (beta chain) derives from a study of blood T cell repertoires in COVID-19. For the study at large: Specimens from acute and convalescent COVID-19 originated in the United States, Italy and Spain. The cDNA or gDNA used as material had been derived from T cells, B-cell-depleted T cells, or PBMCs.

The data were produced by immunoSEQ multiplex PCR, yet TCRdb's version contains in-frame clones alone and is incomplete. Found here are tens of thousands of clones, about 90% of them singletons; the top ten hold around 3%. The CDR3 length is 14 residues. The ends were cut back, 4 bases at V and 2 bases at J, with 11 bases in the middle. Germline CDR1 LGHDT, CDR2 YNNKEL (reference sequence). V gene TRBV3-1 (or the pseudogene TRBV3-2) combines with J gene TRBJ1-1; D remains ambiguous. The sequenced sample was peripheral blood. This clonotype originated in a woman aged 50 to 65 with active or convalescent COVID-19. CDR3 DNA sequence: TGTGCCAGCAGCCGCAAGGGAGGAAACACTGAAGCTTTCTTT. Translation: CASSRKGGNTEAFF.